This T cell receptor beta chain was found in a study of cytomegalovirus exposure and HLA in healthy donors. Study conclusions and caveats: Later work found that TCR association rates differed between HLA loci; DRB1 had the most and HLA-C the fewest. Segments of the TCR beta V type were, in most cases, productive about 87% or about 30% of the time in an earlier analysis. Presence/absence analyses rested on an assumption that sequencing depth was roughly uniform across donors.

Germline V gene data show CDR1 as SNHLY and CDR2 as FYNNEI. V dropped 6 bases and J dropped 1; count of bases not matched to a gene: 11. The CDR3 length is 16 residues. In the case of this clone: Its matching antigen is unknown.

The study ran its PCR with 60 Vbeta and 13 Jbeta primers. TCRdb's table, derived via immunoSEQ multiplex PCR, lists solely in-frame clones and lacks some. Among 200,000 to 250,000 clones listed, around four fifths were seen once. What was sequenced was PBMCs. The rearrangement uses TRBV2 and TRBJ1-1; 7 positions agree with TRBD1. This sequence originates from a boy aged 2 to 9 in good health and CMV-seronegative. CDR3: CASRDPGTDENTEAFF. As DNA, the CDR3 is TGTGCCAGCAGGGACCCCGGGACAGATGAGAACACTGAAGCTTTCTTT. The full variable domain, rest sourced from reference TRBV2 and TRBJ1-1, is EPEVTQTPSHQVTQMGQEVILRCVPISNHLYFYWYRQILGQKVEFLVSFYNNEISEKSEIFDDQFSVERPDGSNFTLKIRSTKLEDSAMYFCASRDPGTDENTEAFFGQGTRLTVV.